The clone carrying this T cell receptor (beta chain) was observed many times. Trimming took off 3 bases at V and 2 bases at J, with 11 bases between the two ends. The CDR3 is made up of 15 amino acids. This record comes from a study of CD8+CD57+ T cells in acquired aplastic anemia. Patients who underwent sequencing had shown CD8+CD57+ cell expansion by flow cytometry. Investigators profiled TCR beta VDJ and CDR3 from genomic DNA template. TCRdb reprocessed the reads with MiXCR, giving one entry per CDR3 protein. The sample holds about 170,000 distinct CDR3 sequences, around half seen once. The sample taken for sequencing was sorted CD4+, CD8+, or CD8+CD57+ T cells (not recorded which) from PBMCs. The origin of this receptor is a human donor with aplastic anemia. V gene TRBV12-3 or TRBV12-4 combines with J gene TRBJ1-5; D is perhaps TRBD1 (5 bases). CDR3 sequence (DNA): TGTGCCAGCAGTTTCGGAGGGGCGGGCAATCAGCCCCAGCATTTT. This codes for CASSFGGAGNQPQHF.